A selection of T cell receptor beta chains follows, all from one sample in a study of blood T cell repertoires in COVID-19. Assay used: immunoSEQ multiplex PCR; TCRdb lists only in-frame clones, some missing. The sample has about 200,000 clones; about four fifths are singletons. Sequencing input: peripheral blood. These receptors were taken from a woman in her 50s with active or convalescent COVID-19. Both conserved end residues are part of each CDR3. The D gene is left open where the match is weak. Where a row states a size, it is once, few, many or the class of an expanded clone; other rows omit it.

V: TRBV9; size: .; length: 15; J: TRBJ2-1; D: TRBD2; CDR3: CASSVVSGNYNEQFF; DNA: TGTGCCAGCAGCGTAGTTAGCGGGAACTACAATGAGCAGTTCTTC
V: TRBV2; size: .; length: 12; J: TRBJ1-1; D: TRBD1; CDR3: CASHQPTGGAFF; DNA: TGTGCCAGCCACCAACCCACAGGGGGAGCTTTCTTT
V: TRBV5-5; size: .; length: 15; J: TRBJ2-7; D: TRBD2; CDR3: CASSFYGTSPPEQYF; DNA: TGTGCCAGCAGTTTCTACGGGACTAGTCCCCCCGAGCAGTACTTC
V: TRBV18; size: .; length: 16; J: TRBJ1-3; D: TRBD1; CDR3: CASSLLLSGGDNTIYF; DNA: TGTGCCAGCTCACTGCTTTTATCAGGGGGCGATAACACCATATATTTT
V: TRBV2; size: .; length: 15; J: TRBJ2-4; D: .; CDR3: CASSDPGLAKNIQYF; DNA: TGTGCCAGCAGTGATCCGGGACTAGCCAAAAACATTCAGTACTTC
V: TRBV5-1; size: .; length: 19; J: TRBJ1-1; D: TRBD1; CDR3: CASSLSRKGRTGLNTEAFF; DNA: TGCGCCAGCAGCTTGAGTCGGAAAGGGCGGACAGGGCTGAACACTGAAGCTTTCTTT
V: TRBV5-1; size: .; length: 13; J: TRBJ1-2; D: .; CDR3: CASSLEGHGGYTF; DNA: TGCGCCAGCAGCTTGGAGGGGCACGGTGGCTACACCTTC
V: TRBV28; size: few; length: 16; J: TRBJ2-5; D: .; CDR3: CASSYSTGGERETQYF; DNA: TGTGCCAGCAGTTATTCTACAGGGGGGGAAAGGGAGACCCAGTACTTC
V: TRBV7-9; size: .; length: 14; J: TRBJ2-2; D: .; CDR3: CASSPPRNTGELFF; DNA: TGTGCCAGCAGCCCCCCGCGGAACACCGGGGAGCTGTTTTTT
V: TRBV6-5; size: .; length: 11; J: TRBJ1-1; D: .; CDR3: CASSYHRAAFF; DNA: TGTGCCAGCAGTTACCACAGGGCCGCTTTCTTT
V: TRBV19; size: .; length: 15; J: TRBJ2-3; D: .; CDR3: CASSISGERTDTQYF; DNA: TGTGCCAGTAGTATCTCGGGGGAAAGGACAGATACGCAGTATTTT
V: TRBV2; size: .; length: 13; J: TRBJ1-5; D: TRBD1; CDR3: CASRYAGGEPQHF; DNA: TGTGCCAGCAGATACGCAGGGGGTGAGCCCCAGCATTTT
V: TRBV5-6; size: once; length: 13; J: TRBJ2-7; D: .; CDR3: CASSPDRNYEQYF; DNA: TGTGCCAGCAGCCCCGACAGAAACTACGAGCAGTACTTC
V: TRBV6-5; size: .; length: 16; J: TRBJ1-3; D: .; CDR3: CASSYGGVGSGNTIYF; DNA: TGTGCCAGCAGTTACGGCGGGGTGGGATCTGGAAACACCATATATTTT
V: TRBV12-3/TRBV12-4; size: .; length: 13; J: TRBJ1-3; D: .; CDR3: CASSRGNGNTIYF; DNA: TGTGCCAGCAGTAGGGGTAACGGAAACACCATATATTTT
V: TRBV12-3/TRBV12-4; size: .; length: 12; J: TRBJ2-2; D: .; CDR3: CASSYFTGELFF; DNA: TGTGCCAGCTCTTACTTCACCGGGGAGCTGTTTTTT
V: TRBV11-2; size: .; length: 13; J: TRBJ2-2; D: .; CDR3: CASSTRGTGELFF; DNA: TGTGCCAGCAGCACAAGGGGAACCGGGGAGCTGTTTTTT
V: TRBV7-9; size: .; length: 17; J: TRBJ2-2; D: TRBD1; CDR3: CASSVGHRGPITGELFF; DNA: TGTGCCAGCAGCGTTGGACACAGGGGGCCGATCACCGGGGAGCTGTTTTTT
V: TRBV30; size: .; length: 15; J: TRBJ2-2; D: TRBD2; CDR3: CAWSVKAGSTGELFF; DNA: TGTGCCTGGAGTGTCAAAGCGGGAAGCACCGGGGAGCTGTTTTTT
V: TRBV5-1; size: few; length: 14; J: TRBJ1-2; D: .; CDR3: CASSAEGGPYGYTF; DNA: TGCGCCAGCAGCGCGGAAGGAGGACCCTATGGCTACACCTTC
V: TRBV6-4; size: .; length: 17; J: TRBJ1-2; D: TRBD1; CDR3: CASSANRGKTDIYGYTF; DNA: TGTGCCAGCAGTGCGAACAGGGGAAAGACAGACATCTATGGCTACACCTTC
V: TRBV6-5; size: .; length: 15; J: TRBJ2-4; D: TRBD2; CDR3: CASSRLAGGRNIQYF; DNA: TGTGCCAGCAGCCGACTAGCGGGAGGAAGAAACATTCAGTACTTC
V: TRBV9; size: .; length: 15; J: TRBJ2-2; D: .; CDR3: CASSVESGEDGELFF; DNA: TGTGCCAGCAGCGTAGAATCTGGGGAGGACGGGGAGCTGTTTTTT
V: TRBV12-3/TRBV12-4; size: .; length: 12; J: TRBJ2-7; D: .; CDR3: CASSLGGGEQYF; DNA: TGTGCCAGCAGCTTAGGAGGGGGCGAGCAGTACTTC
V: TRBV24-1; size: .; length: 20; J: TRBJ2-3; D: TRBD2; CDR3: CATSDHLFLSGRGGPDTQYF; DNA: TGTGCCACCAGTGACCACCTGTTCTTAAGCGGGAGAGGCGGCCCAGATACGCAGTATTTT
V: TRBV5-6; size: .; length: 19; J: TRBJ2-3; D: .; CDR3: CASSPLAGTDHPYKDTQYF; DNA: TGTGCCAGCAGTCCCCTGGCGGGGACAGACCACCCTTACAAGGATACGCAGTATTTT
V: TRBV24-1; size: .; length: 18; J: TRBJ2-7; D: TRBD1; CDR3: CATSDSTAKGQGGYEQYF; DNA: TGTGCCACCAGTGATTCGACGGCCAAGGGACAGGGGGGATACGAGCAGTACTTC
V: TRBV6-1; size: .; length: 15; J: TRBJ1-3; D: .; CDR3: CASSEAPGPGNTIYF; DNA: TGTGCCAGCAGTGAAGCGCCTGGGCCTGGAAACACCATATATTTT
V: TRBV2; size: .; length: 16; J: TRBJ1-3; D: .; CDR3: CASTRSGGITGNTIYF; DNA: TGTGCCAGCACCCGATCCGGGGGAATAACTGGAAACACCATATATTTT
V: TRBV3-1/TRBV3-2; size: .; length: 15; J: TRBJ1-2; D: TRBD1; CDR3: CASSQSRGGGEGYTF; DNA: TGTGCCAGCAGCCAAAGTCGAGGGGGCGGGGAAGGCTACACCTTC
V: TRBV28; size: .; length: 17; J: TRBJ2-1; D: .; CDR3: CASSLQGGPRGYNEQFF; DNA: TGTGCCAGCAGTTTACAAGGGGGACCAAGGGGGTACAATGAGCAGTTCTTC
V: TRBV2; size: .; length: 14; J: TRBJ2-1; D: TRBD1; CDR3: CASSTGTGGNEQFF; DNA: TGTGCCAGCAGTACCGGGACAGGAGGCAATGAGCAGTTCTTC
V: TRBV5-6; size: many; length: 15; J: TRBJ1-4; D: TRBD1; CDR3: CASSLDTGANEKLFF; DNA: TGTGCCAGCAGCTTGGACACAGGGGCCAATGAAAAACTGTTTTTT
V: TRBV19; size: .; length: 15; J: TRBJ2-1; D: .; CDR3: CASSLASGPYNEQFF; DNA: TGTGCCAGTAGCCTCGCAAGTGGGCCCTACAATGAGCAGTTCTTC
V: TRBV19; size: .; length: 13; J: TRBJ2-5; D: .; CDR3: CASSIRREETQYF; DNA: TGTGCCAGTAGTATCCGGCGGGAAGAGACCCAGTACTTC
V: TRBV19; size: .; length: 14; J: TRBJ1-2; D: .; CDR3: CASSILQDNYGYTF; DNA: TGTGCCAGTAGCATTTTACAGGATAACTATGGCTACACCTTC
V: TRBV12-3/TRBV12-4; size: few; length: 13; J: TRBJ2-7; D: .; CDR3: CASSFNREGEQYF; DNA: TGTGCCAGCAGTTTTAACAGGGAGGGCGAGCAGTACTTC
V: TRBV28; size: .; length: 14; J: TRBJ1-1; D: .; CDR3: CASSLWGGGTEAFF; DNA: TGTGCCAGCAGTTTATGGGGCGGGGGGACTGAAGCTTTCTTT
V: TRBV11-1; size: .; length: 11; J: TRBJ1-1; D: .; CDR3: CASSRDTEAFF; DNA: TGTGCCAGCAGCCGAGACACTGAAGCTTTCTTT
V: TRBV27; size: .; length: 14; J: TRBJ1-3; D: TRBD1; CDR3: CASSRTGTGNTIYF; DNA: TGTGCCAGCAGCCGGACAGGGACTGGAAACACCATATATTTT
V: TRBV19; size: .; length: 12; J: TRBJ2-1; D: TRBD2; CDR3: CASSPAGYEQFF; DNA: TGTGCCAGTAGTCCAGCGGGGTATGAGCAGTTCTTC